The subject of this entry is one TCR beta chain. Its target is not known. The data are from a study of immune evolution from preneoplasia to lung adenocarcinoma. About the research overall: HLA loss of heterozygosity: 5.5% to 8.5% AIS, about 15% MIA, roughly 35% ADC, none AAH.

The protocol was immunoSEQ multiplex PCR, while the TCRdb copy is restricted to in-frame clones and leaves out a portion. The sample carries 35,000 or so clones, 74% recorded once. Overall study findings and caveats: KRAS-mutant nodules had the highest T cell clonality. Top clone share appeared to fall from AAH through AIS, MIA, adenocarcinoma.

Germline V gene data show CDR1 as SEHNR and CDR2 as FQNEAQ (reference sequence). The CDR3 runs to 13 residues. The germline V and J ends were trimmed by 4 bases and 4 bases, with 11 bases remaining between them. V usage is TRBV7-9 and J usage is TRBJ2-7; possible D gene TRBD1, 6 bases. The sequenced material came from FFPE invasive lung adenocarcinoma tissue. This receptor was identified in a person aged 55 to 69 with lung adenocarcinoma. The CDR3 sequence is CASSYQGIYEQYF. The CDR3 coding sequence is TGTGCCAGCAGCTATCAGGGGATATACGAGCAGTACTTC.